This entry lists 26 T cell receptor beta chains sequenced from one sample in a study of T cell changes during pregnancy in multiple sclerosis. This table comes from immunoSEQ multiplex PCR, and its TCRdb copy is limited to in-frame clones, with some not included. The sample includes 85,000 to 100,000 clones, roughly 92% of them seen just once. Sequenced here: peripheral blood, sampled after pregnancy. The receptors originated from a female donor with multiple sclerosis, enrolled in a pregnancy study.

CDR3 nucleotide sequence: TGCGCCAGCAGCTTGAAGACTAGCAACAGTGACGAGCAGTACTTC. This encodes CASSLKTSNSDEQYF. The rearrangement links TRBV5-1 to TRBJ2-7, with TRBD2 identical over 7 bases. The CDR3 is made up of 15 amino acids. Trimming cost V 1 base and J 5 bases; bases outside gene matches: 9. Germline V lookup: CDR1 SGHRS, CDR2 YFSETQ.

This sequence joins TRBV7-2 and TRBJ1-1; D not certain. Looked up from germline, CDR1 is SGHTA and CDR2 is FQGNSA. This CDR3 comprises 14 residues. Trimming stripped 1 base from V and 2 bases from J, with 8 bases between. CDR3 DNA: TGTGCCAGCAGCTTAGAGCCGGGAAACACTGAAGCTTTCTTT. Translated, it gives CASSLEPGNTEAFF.

V and J are TRBV27 and TRBJ1-2; 7 bases match TRBD1. This CDR3 is built from 13 residues. Germline V gene data show CDR1 as MNHEY and CDR2 as SMNVEV (reference sequence). V lost 7 bases to trimming and J lost 4 bases; unmatched junction nucleotides: 6. CDR3 amino acids: CASTDRAGYGYTF. CDR3 sequence (DNA): TGTGCCAGCACCGACAGGGCTGGCTATGGCTACACCTTC.

J is TRBJ1-1 and V is TRBV4-3; 10 bases fit TRBD1. Germline-derived CDR1 and CDR2 are LGHNA and YSLEER. This CDR3 is built from 15 residues. J lost 3 bases, V lost 0 bases, and 1 base had no gene match. The CDR3 loop reads CASSQEGQGYTEAFF. CDR3 nucleotides: TGCGCCAGCAGCCAAGAGGGACAGGGGTACACTGAAGCTTTCTTT.

This CDR3 reads CASSLRGSDTQYF. In nucleotides, the CDR3 is TGTGCCAGCAGCTTAAGGGGTTCAGATACGCAGTATTTT. The chain couples TRBV7-2 to TRBJ2-3; TRBD1 is a possible D gene (5 bases). CDR3 length: 13 amino acids. Trimming pared 2 bases from V and 4 bases from J, leaving 7 bases between. Looked up from germline, CDR1 is SGHTA and CDR2 is FQGNSA.

The chain employs TRBV6-5 and TRBJ2-1; 12 bases map to TRBD2. Germline V lookup: CDR1 MNHEY, CDR2 SVGAGI. This CDR3 is 14 amino acids long. Losses at the gene ends were 6 bases for V and 7 bases for J; bases not matched to a gene: 4. CDR3 in amino acids: CASRLAGGRNEQFF. The CDR3 nucleotides read TGTGCCAGCAGACTAGCGGGAGGAAGGAATGAGCAGTTCTTC.

The V and J genes are TRBV19 and TRBJ1-1; maybe TRBD1 (5 bases). CDR1 and CDR2 (germline): LNHDA, SQIVND (reference sequence). V lost 5 bases, J lost 4 bases, and 8 bases lay in between. The CDR3 runs 12 residues. In DNA, the CDR3 is TGTGCCAGTAGTTCCGGGGGCACTGAAGCTTTCTTT. This encodes CASSSGGTEAFF.

V gene TRBV7-2 combines with J gene TRBJ2-1; D is perhaps TRBD2 (5 bases). Germline V lookup: CDR1 SGHTA, CDR2 FQGNSA. Trimming took off 2 bases at V and 7 bases at J, with 15 bases between the two ends. The CDR3 loop spans 15 amino acids. CDR3 region: CASSLSLGSGNEQFF. For the CDR3, the DNA is TGTGCCAGCAGCTTAAGCCTAGGTTCGGGGAATGAGCAGTTCTTC.

This clone was recorded a few times. The chain links TRBV6-6 to TRBJ1-3; possible D gene TRBD1, 6 bases. This CDR3 has 16 residues. With 2 bases removed from V and 2 bases from J, the gap between germline ends came to 13 bases. The germline V gene encodes CDR1 MNHNY and CDR2 SVGAGI (reference sequence). The CDR3 region is CASSYLAGVAGNTIYF. CDR3 DNA sequence: TGTGCCAGCAGTTACCTGGCAGGGGTTGCTGGAAACACCATATATTTT.

V is TRBV29-1 and J is TRBJ2-7, with D possibly being TRBD1 (6 bases). CDR3 length: 13 residues. Germline V gene data show CDR1 as SQVTM and CDR2 as ANQGSEA. The V end was cut by 6 bases, the J end by 0 bases, with 12 bases between. The CDR3 DNA follows: TGCAGCGTCGAACAGGGCTACTCCTACGAGCAGTACTTC. It translates to CSVEQGYSYEQYF.

V gene TRBV11-2 combines with J gene TRBJ2-3; 10 bases agree with TRBD2. This CDR3 spans 16 amino acids. The J segment lost 6 bases and the V segment lost 3 bases, leaving 9 bases of the junction unmatched. Germline assignment: CDR1 SGHAT and CDR2 FQNNGV. The CDR3 protein is CASSFQAGGPSDTQYF. The CDR3 DNA sequence: TGTGCCAGCAGCTTCCAAGCGGGAGGGCCGTCTGATACGCAGTATTTT.

The J gene is TRBJ2-7, the V gene TRBV11-2, with TRBD2 matching over 13 bases. Germline V gene data show CDR1 as SGHAT and CDR2 as FQNNGV. V lost 4 bases, J lost 7 bases, and 16 bases stayed unmatched. This CDR3 contains 18 residues. CDR3 sequence: CASSSWASTSGRAREQYF. CDR3 in DNA: TGTGCCAGCAGCTCATGGGCGTCAACTAGCGGGAGGGCCCGGGAGCAGTACTTC.

V and J are TRBV4-3 and TRBJ2-5, with 9 bases matching TRBD1. Unmatched junction bases numbered 14, after V lost 1 base and J lost 2 bases. Germline assignment: CDR1 LGHNA and CDR2 YSLEER. The CDR3 is 19 residues long. The CDR3 DNA follows: TGCGCCAGCAGCCAAGGGAAAATTTGGGGGACAGGGCGGCAAGAGACCCAGTACTTC. It translates to CASSQGKIWGTGRQETQYF.

J is TRBJ2-7 and V is TRBV27; perhaps TRBD2 as D (5 bases). This CDR3 is 16 amino acids long. CDR1 is MNHEY and CDR2 is SMNVEV in the germline V gene (reference sequence). V lost 4 bases to trimming and J lost 3 bases, with 19 bases between them. In DNA, the CDR3 is TGTGCCAGCAGTTCACTCACTAGTTTGGTTAGCTACGAGCAGTACTTC. This codes for CASSSLTSLVSYEQYF.

The chain joins TRBV5-1 to TRBJ2-3, with 9 positions matching TRBD2. CDR1 is SGHRS, CDR2 YFSETQ, per germline. This CDR3 spans 16 amino acids. V lost 4 bases, J lost 5 bases, and 11 bases stayed unmatched. The CDR3 loop reads CASSTRLAGVEDTQYF. The CDR3 region has the DNA TGCGCCAGCAGCACAAGGTTAGCGGGAGTGGAAGATACGCAGTATTTT.

The V gene is TRBV5-1, the J gene TRBJ2-7, with 8 bases matching TRBD2. The CDR3 is made up of 15 amino acids. J gave up 4 bases and V 2 bases, and 8 bases lay outside the gene matches. In germline, CDR1 is SGHRS, CDR2 YFSETQ. The CDR3 region has the DNA TGCGCCAGCAGCTTCCGTGGTAGCGGGGAGTACGAGCAGTACTTC. Translated: CASSFRGSGEYEQYF.

The J gene is TRBJ2-2, the V gene TRBV19; 10 nucleotides agree with TRBD1. The CDR3 length is 15 residues. Looked up from germline, CDR1 is LNHDA and CDR2 is SQIVND (reference sequence). Trimming cost V 9 bases and J 5 bases; bases outside gene matches: 9. CDR3 amino acids: CASKGRGQGTGELFF. For the CDR3, the DNA is TGTGCCAGCAAGGGGCGGGGACAGGGGACCGGGGAGCTGTTTTTT.

The V gene is TRBV27, the J gene TRBJ2-1; no definite D call. Trimming shortened V by 2 bases and J by 9 bases, and 11 bases separated the two germline ends. The CDR3 sequence is 13 residues long. Germline CDR1 is MNHEY and CDR2 is SMNVEV (reference sequence). CDR3 sequence: CASSLVPVVEQFF. CDR3 bases: TGTGCCAGCAGTTTAGTCCCGGTGGTTGAGCAGTTCTTC.

Points on this clone: One junction end disagrees with the germline gene, perhaps due to a read error. Other DNA sequences in this specimen translate into the identical CDR3. The gene calls are TRBV27 and TRBJ1-1, with a weak D call TRBD1 (5 bases). From germline, CDR1 is MNHEY and CDR2 SMNVEV (reference sequence). CDR3 size: 14 residues. CDR3 coding DNA: TGTGCCAGCAGCGTATCAGGGTTGGTCACTGAAGCTTTTTTT. Translating gives CASSVSGLVTEAFF.

This chain joins TRBV5-1 and TRBJ1-2, with D unresolved. Germline CDR1 SGHRS, CDR2 YFSETQ. The CDR3 sequence is 13 residues long. V lost 0 bases, J lost 6 bases, and 9 bases lay in between. The CDR3 spells CASSLEGQDGYTF. CDR3 in DNA: TGCGCCAGCAGCTTGGAAGGTCAGGATGGCTACACCTTC.

V usage is TRBV7-3 and J usage is TRBJ2-1; 14 bases match TRBD2. Germline V CDR1 and CDR2: SGHTA, FQGTGA. The CDR3 has 19 residues. Trimming cost V 4 bases and J 1 base; bases outside gene matches: 9. This CDR3 is CASSSTRGLAGESYNEQFF. CDR3 in DNA: TGTGCCAGCAGCTCCACCCGGGGACTAGCGGGAGAATCCTACAATGAGCAGTTCTTC. Supplemented by reference TRBV7-3 and TRBJ2-1, the full variable domain reads GAGVSQTPSNKVTEKGKYVELRCDPISGHTALYWYRQSLGQGPEFLIYFQGTGAADDSGLPNDRFFAVRPEGSVSTLKIQRTERGDSAVYLCASSSTRGLAGESYNEQFFGPGTRLTVL.

The V and J genes are TRBV9 and TRBJ2-1; 7 bases fit TRBD1. The germline V gene encodes CDR1 SGDLS and CDR2 YYNGEE. The CDR3 contains 14 residues. The V gene end was trimmed by 3 bases and the J gene end by 6 bases; junction bases not matched to a gene: 6. The DNA for the CDR3 is TGTGCCAGCAGCGCTGGGACAGCCCTCAATGAGCAGTTCTTC. Translated: CASSAGTALNEQFF.

V is TRBV28 and J is TRBJ1-5; D is possibly TRBD1 (5 bases). The length of the CDR3 is 17 residues. Per germline, CDR1 MDHEN and CDR2 SYDVKM. Trimming pared 5 bases from V and 6 bases from J, leaving 23 bases between. CDR3 in DNA: TGTGCCAGCAGTCTCAGTCCCTTAGGGGCGGTGAGTCAGCCCCAGCATTTT. Its protein product is CASSLSPLGAVSQPQHF.

The chain carries TRBV7-9 and TRBJ2-1; 8 bases are shared with TRBD2. With 5 bases clipped from V and 7 bases from J, the junction kept 4 bases outside the gene matches. Germline V gives CDR1 SEHNR, CDR2 FQNEAQ (reference sequence). This CDR3 is 13 amino acids long. CDR3 amino acids: CASSPRGANEQFF. As DNA, the CDR3 is TGTGCCAGCAGCCCGCGGGGGGCTAATGAGCAGTTCTTC.

In its sample, this clone was seen once. The rearrangement joins TRBV9 to TRBJ2-1, with D perhaps matching TRBD1 (6 bases). The CDR3 runs 14 residues. V lost 5 bases and J lost 1, with 10 bases in between. CDR1 is SGDLS, CDR2 YYNGEE, per germline. In nucleotides, the CDR3 is TGTGCCAGCAGTTTACAGGGTTCCTACAATGAGCAGTTCTTC. The encoded protein is CASSLQGSYNEQFF. The entire variable domain, with the rest obtained from reference TRBV9 and TRBJ2-1, is as follows: DSGVTQTPKHLITATGQRVTLRCSPRSGDLSVYWYQQSLDQGLQFLIQYYNGEERAKGNILERFSAQQFPDLHSELNLSSLELGDSALYFCASSLQGSYNEQFFGPGTRLTVL.

The V call is TRBV29-1, the J call TRBJ2-7; 8 bases match TRBD1. The CDR3 contains 14 residues. Germline V gene lookup returns CDR1 SQVTM and CDR2 ANQGSEA. V was clipped by 3 bases and J by 5 bases; unmatched bases: 9. The CDR3, as DNA: TGCAGCGTTGAGAAGGGAGCAGGGGGCCACGAGCAGTACTTC. Protein product: CSVEKGAGGHEQYF.